This section outlines one TCR beta chain sequence together with its context. Its antigen remains unknown. TCRdb used MiXCR to reprocess the 5' RACE reads, holding one entry per CDR3 protein. The repertoire holds around 690,000 distinct CDR3 sequences, less than 25% seen once, with 4% to 4.5% in the top ten. This CDR3 spans 13 amino acids. Trimming took off 5 bases at V and 4 bases at J, with 11 bases between the two ends. Germline V gene lookup returns CDR1 MNHNS and CDR2 SASEGT. These data come from a study of identical twins. The study's findings and limits: Fewer insertions were carried by abundant cord blood beta clonotypes, but none was seen in memory repertoires.

The same specimen was also included in a second study, on T cells expressing NK-cell markers. That work states: Over 5 donors carried dominant NKG2C+ clonotypes that made up about 1.0-7.0% of their CD8+ T cells.

This sequence originates from a woman in her late teens or twenties in good health. Sequenced sample: PBMCs. V usage is TRBV6-1 and J usage is TRBJ2-5; possible D gene TRBD2, 6 bases. CDR3 region: CASSPLAPETQYF. Written as DNA, the CDR3 is TGTGCCAGCAGTCCACTAGCCCCAGAGACCCAGTACTTC.